This T cell receptor (beta chain) was obtained from a study of blood T cell repertoires in COVID-19. Study information: Whether acute or convalescent, the COVID-19 samples came from the United States, Italy and Spain. PBMCs, B-cell-depleted T cells, or T cells were the source of the cDNA or gDNA that made up the material.

The V end lost 2 bases, the J end lost 3 bases, and 10 bases lay between the germline ends. Looked up from germline, CDR1 is SGHKS and CDR2 is YYEKEE (reference sequence). The CDR3 covers 14 residues. How the authors handled the data: Amplification of reference gene primers was used by the study to estimate nucleated cell counts. Profiled with immunoSEQ multiplex PCR; TCRdb holds only in-frame clones, not every one. V, J and clone size were drawn from that table, and D and trimming were deduced from the DNA. Among approximately 270,000 clones listed, about 86% were seen once. The sequencing sample was made of peripheral blood. The chain has TRBV5-5 and TRBJ2-3; tentatively, D is TRBD2 (5 bases). The TCR was taken from a man older than 75 with acute or convalescent COVID-19. CDR3 loop: CASSFRDTTDTQYF. In nucleotides, the CDR3 is TGTGCCAGCAGCTTCCGGGATACTACAGATACGCAGTATTTT.